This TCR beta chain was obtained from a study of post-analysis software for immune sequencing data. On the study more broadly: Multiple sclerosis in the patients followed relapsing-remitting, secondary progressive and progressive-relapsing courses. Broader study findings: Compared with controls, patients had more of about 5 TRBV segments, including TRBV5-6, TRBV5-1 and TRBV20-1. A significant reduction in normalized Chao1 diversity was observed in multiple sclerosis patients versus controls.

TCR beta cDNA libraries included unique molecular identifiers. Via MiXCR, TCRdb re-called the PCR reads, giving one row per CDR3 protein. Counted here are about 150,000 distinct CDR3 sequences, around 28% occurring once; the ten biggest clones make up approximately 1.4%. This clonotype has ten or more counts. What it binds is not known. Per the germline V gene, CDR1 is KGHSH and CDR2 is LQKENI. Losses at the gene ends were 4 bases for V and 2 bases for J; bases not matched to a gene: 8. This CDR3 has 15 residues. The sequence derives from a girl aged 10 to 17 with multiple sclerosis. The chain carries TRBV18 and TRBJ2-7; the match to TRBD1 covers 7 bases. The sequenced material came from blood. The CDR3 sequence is CASSQGQQVPYEQYF. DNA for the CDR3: TGTGCCAGCTCACAGGGACAGCAAGTCCCCTACGAGCAGTACTTC.